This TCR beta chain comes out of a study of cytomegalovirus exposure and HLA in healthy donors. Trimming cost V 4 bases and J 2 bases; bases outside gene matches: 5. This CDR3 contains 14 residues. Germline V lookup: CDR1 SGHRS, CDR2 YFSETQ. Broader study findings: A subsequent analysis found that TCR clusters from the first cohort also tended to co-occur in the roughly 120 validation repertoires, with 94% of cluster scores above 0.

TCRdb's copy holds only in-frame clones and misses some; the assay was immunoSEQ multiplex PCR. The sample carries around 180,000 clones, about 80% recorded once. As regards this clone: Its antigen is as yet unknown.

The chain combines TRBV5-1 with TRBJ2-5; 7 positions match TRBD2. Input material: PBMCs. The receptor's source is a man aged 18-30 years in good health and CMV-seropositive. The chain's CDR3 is CASSRVAGQETQYF. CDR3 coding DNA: TGCGCCAGCAGCAGGGTAGCGGGTCAAGAGACCCAGTACTTC.